This T cell receptor (beta chain) was found in a study of blood T cell repertoires in COVID-19. Background on the study: Both acute and convalescent COVID-19 samples were obtained from the United States, Italy and Spain.

Sequencing used immunoSEQ multiplex PCR; TCRdb keeps in-frame clones, though not all of them. The table lists approximately 50,000 clones, 82% of them singletons, with around a tenth in the top ten. CDR1 is SGHTA and CDR2 is FQGNSA in the germline V gene. This CDR3 is 15 amino acids long. V was cut by 1 base and J by 0 bases, with 7 bases left in between. Sequencing used peripheral blood. The sequence derives from a man older than 75 with COVID-19, enrolled during active disease. V usage is TRBV7-2 and J usage is TRBJ1-3, with no clear D. CDR3 coding DNA: TGTGCCAGCAGCTTAGAGCGGATCTCTGGAAACACCATATATTTT. Protein product: CASSLERISGNTIYF.